The following is a TCR beta chain sequence with its context. Its specificity is unknown. Deletions cut 10 bases from V and 3 bases from J, with 16 bases between. This CDR3 spans 15 amino acids. Germline V gives CDR1 LNHDA, CDR2 SQIVND (reference sequence). This entry is derived from a study of T cell responses to AZD1222 COVID-19 vaccine. Broader study findings: Clonal diversity was possibly underestimated; the donors were predominantly white British and more often female. Across the whole spike, CD4 TCRs peaked at regions 160-218 and 743-854. Sampling captured repertoires only after the peak T cell response. Two AZD1222 doses significantly raised spike-specific TCR breadth and depth over controls.

Repertoires were generated with immunoSEQ multiplex PCR, while TCRdb's copy carries only in-frame clones and drops some. In the table there are 150,000 to 180,000 clones, 90% of which are singletons. The chain uses TRBV19 and TRBJ1-6, with D perhaps TRBD1 (5 bases). Sample: peripheral blood, taken on day 0 of AZD1222 vaccination. The source is an adult in good health. DNA for the CDR3: TGTGCCACCCGGAGCCAGCAGGGCTATAATTCACCCCTCCACTTT. Amino acid sequence: CATRSQQGYNSPLHF.